This record covers a single TCR beta chain. Its recognized antigen is unknown. Base quality data are lacking; no much larger clone is found one base away. These data originate in a study of blood T cell repertoires in COVID-19 (dated by TCRdb to 2020 to 2021). General notes on the study: Samples from collaborators originated in the United States, Italy and Spain and spanned both the acute and convalescent phases of COVID-19. Where HLA class I and class II types were available, the types were taken from metadata supplied by the sample provider, not from assay-based typing. The material from the prospective study consisted of cDNA or gDNA derived from T cells, B-cell-depleted T cells, or PBMCs. The repertoires were made available in a free public database intended to serve as a resource for research on the immune response to SARS-CoV-2. Deeply sampled blood TCRbeta repertoires from subjects exposed to, actively infected with, or recovered from COVID-19 were included in the dataset. The sample metadata nearly always contained a de-identified subject ID, COVID-19 status, age in years and sex. Samples came from the ongoing ImmuneRACE study (first 160 participants) plus 1,254 subjects from 6 global collaborators.

The immunoSEQ Assay, a bias-controlled multiplex PCR, was used to amplify TCRbeta CDR3 regions from genomic DNA. Per the source publication's procedure: Nucleated cell counts per sample were estimated from amplification of reference gene primers within the assay. Sequence reads were collapsed and filtered to measure the absolute abundance of every unique TCRbeta CDR3 rearrangement. For each sample, productive Simpson clonality was calculated as the square root of Simpson's diversity index over productive rearrangements. TCRdb stores this immuneACCESS table with in-frame sequences only. Part of the clones is absent; in the studies checked, under half of the shortfall reflects unresolved V genes, and no reason is known for the rest. Clonal size and the V and J genes are those of that table, whereas D and trimming came from the DNA. In this sample the table shows roughly 120,000 clones, roughly 85% of which occur a single time. Together, the top ten hold more than 5% of the sample.

Overall study outcomes, separate from this receptor: How much clinical and demographic metadata was included differed by source and by participant, and the metadata was provided uncurated.

The CDR3 holds 12 amino acids from the cysteine to the phenylalanine. Just the 36-base CDR3 DNA is kept, in frame starting at base 1. One collaborating source in Seattle enrolled patients while the patients were actively infected and followed the patients over time throughout the course of disease. Each collaborating institution followed its own protocols to collect whole blood in K2EDTA tubes. For TCRbeta analysis, collaborator samples were shipped as frozen whole blood, as isolated PBMCs, or as DNA extracted from either sample type. The material sequenced was peripheral blood. This clonotype was obtained from a woman between 55 and 75 years old with COVID-19, enrolled during active disease. The chain was built from TRBV21-1 and TRBJ1-2; the D segment call TRBD1 is taken from the table without a DNA check. TRBV21-1 is deemed a pseudogene. The DNA reads TGTAACTGTGCAGGGTGTCAGGGGGGCTACACCTTC. Its translation reads: CNCAGCQGGYTF.